This T cell receptor beta chain is drawn from a study of control samples from healthy donors and cancer patients. The CDR3 contains 15 residues. Germline CDR1 is MGHRA and CDR2 is YSYEKL. V dropped 1 base and J dropped 11 bases, with 20 bases sitting between them. TCRdb keeps only in-frame clones here, not all; method: immunoSEQ multiplex PCR. The sample holds 120,000 or so clones, approximately 88% seen once. The clonotype originates from a man aged 50-59 years in good health. The sample consisted of blood. This chain joins TRBV4-1 and TRBJ1-1; the D is unclear. The chain's CDR3 is CASSQGGGFGLRAFF. CDR3 in DNA: TGCGCCAGCAGCCAAGGTGGTGGCTTTGGGCTGAGGGCTTTCTTT.